The next 11 T cell receptor beta chains were all read from a single sample in a study of blood T cell repertoires in COVID-19. The repertoire was sequenced with immunoSEQ multiplex PCR; TCRdb's copy has only in-frame clones and lacks some. The sample holds some 50,000 clones; more than 85% are singletons and the top ten take less than 1.2%. Sequenced sample: peripheral blood. These receptors came from a man between 60 and 70 years old with COVID-19, enrolled during active disease.

V is TRBV19 and J is TRBJ2-3; 9 bases fit TRBD2. Germline V gives CDR1 LNHDA, CDR2 SQIVND (reference sequence). The CDR3 extends over 15 amino acids. Germline trimming cut 6 bases from V and 6 bases from J; bases unmatched to any gene: 10. The CDR3 loop is CASRRRVAGADTQYF. The CDR3 coding sequence is TGTGCCAGTAGGAGAAGGGTAGCGGGAGCGGATACGCAGTATTTT.

This chain joins TRBV6-2 or TRBV6-3 and TRBJ1-5; TRBD1 matches 8 bases. CDR3 size: 18 residues. The germline CDR1 and CDR2 sequences are MNHEY and SVGEGT. Losses at the gene ends were 2 bases for V and 6 bases for J; bases not matched to a gene: 15. CDR3 region: CASSYGGGTQGTGQPQHF. The CDR3 bases are TGTGCCAGCAGTTACGGCGGGGGAACCCAGGGGACAGGTCAGCCCCAGCATTTT.

In its sample, this clone was seen a few times. The J gene is TRBJ1-1, the V gene TRBV11-3; D unclear. The CDR3 has 20 amino acids. Trimming shortened V by 0 bases and J by 0 bases, and 23 bases separated the two germline ends. Germline CDR1 and CDR2: SGHNT and YENEEA. CDR3: CASSLDSADGRGGLNTEAFF. The CDR3 nucleotides read TGTGCCAGCAGCTTAGACTCCGCGGACGGACGGGGAGGGTTGAACACTGAAGCTTTCTTT. The whole variable domain, filled in from reference TRBV11-3 and TRBJ1-1, reads EAGVVQSPRYKIIEKKQPVAFWCNPISGHNTLYWYLQNLGQGPELLIRYENEEAVDDSQLPKDRFSAERLKGVDSTLKIQPAELGDSAVYLCASSLDSADGRGGLNTEAFFGQGTRLTVV.

This clone came up a few times. The chain combines TRBV28 with TRBJ1-1; the match to TRBD1 covers 7 bases. With 8 bases clipped from V and 4 bases from J, the junction kept 10 bases outside the gene matches. The germline gives CDR1 MDHEN, CDR2 SYDVKM. The CDR3 is 14 amino acids. In DNA form, the CDR3 reads TGTGCCAGCCGAGTTTCGGGACAGTTCACTGAAGCTTTCTTT. This encodes CASRVSGQFTEAFF. The whole variable domain, filled in from reference TRBV28 and TRBJ1-1, reads DVKVTQSSRYLVKRTGEKVFLECVQDMDHENMFWYRQDPGLGLRLIYFSYDVKMKEKGDIPEGYSVSREKKERFSLILESASTNQTSMYLCASRVSGQFTEAFFGQGTRLTVV.

This chain connects TRBV11-2 to TRBJ1-2, with 10 bases fitting TRBD1. V lost 4 bases to trimming and J lost 6 bases; unmatched junction nucleotides: 8. The germline V gene has CDR1 SGHAT and CDR2 FQNNGV. CDR3 length: 15 amino acids. Written as DNA, the CDR3 is TGTGCCAGCAGCTCCCGGACAGGGGGTATGGATGGCTACACCTTC. Translated, it gives CASSSRTGGMDGYTF.

With respect to this clone: A junction end diverges from the germline sequence, so it may reflect a read error. The chain couples TRBV24-1 to TRBJ2-3; D assignment may be TRBD1 or TRBD2 (6 bases each). Germline V gives CDR1 KGHDR, CDR2 SFDVKD. The CDR3 has 13 amino acids. In nucleotides, the CDR3 is TGTGCCTCCAGGGGAGGTCGGACAGATACGCAGTATTTT. Translated, it gives CASRGGRTDTQYF.

This chain links TRBV6-6 with TRBJ2-7; 9 bases fit TRBD2. V trimming: 2 bases; J trimming: 3 bases; junction bases outside the gene matches: 5. Germline lookup yields CDR1 MNHNY and CDR2 SVGAGI (reference sequence). This CDR3 comprises 15 residues. This chain's CDR3 is CASSYLSGRDYEQYF. CDR3 DNA: TGTGCCAGCAGTTACCTTAGCGGGAGAGACTACGAGCAGTACTTC.

V usage is TRBV11-3 and J usage is TRBJ2-7, with D perhaps matching TRBD1 (5 bases). Trimming removed 0 bases at V and 5 bases at J, with 5 bases between. The CDR3 contains 12 residues. Germline-derived CDR1 and CDR2 are SGHNT and YENEEA. The CDR3 region has the DNA TGTGCCAGCAGCTTAGAAGGGGACGAGCAGTACTTC. Residues: CASSLEGDEQYF. The full variable domain, completed using reference TRBV11-3 and TRBJ2-7, is EAGVVQSPRYKIIEKKQPVAFWCNPISGHNTLYWYLQNLGQGPELLIRYENEEAVDDSQLPKDRFSAERLKGVDSTLKIQPAELGDSAVYLCASSLEGDEQYFGPGTRLTVT.

This sequence joins TRBV6-2 or TRBV6-3 and TRBJ2-7; a possible D gene is TRBD1 (6 bases). The CDR3 is made up of 14 amino acids. Germline assignment: CDR1 MNHEY and CDR2 SVGEGT. V was clipped by 5 bases and J by 4 bases, with 15 bases between them. The CDR3 DNA follows: TGTGCCAGCAGTCCGGCCCGGACAGTTTACGAGCAGTACTTC. It translates to CASSPARTVYEQYF.

V and J are TRBV5-4 and TRBJ2-7, with 8 bases identical to TRBD1. The trim removed 4 bases at V and 6 bases at J, leaving 9 bases unmatched. Per the germline V gene, CDR1 is SGHNT and CDR2 is YYREEE (reference sequence). CDR3 length: 14 residues. The CDR3 coding sequence is TGTGCCAGCAGCGGGGGGACAGGCGTTGGCGAGCAGTACTTC. Translating gives CASSGGTGVGEQYF. Based on the CDR3 plus reference TRBV5-4 and TRBJ2-7, the full variable domain is ETGVTQSPTHLIKTRGQQVTLRCSSQSGHNTVSWYQQALGQGPQFIFQYYREEENGRGNFPPRFSGLQFPNYSSELNVNALELDDSALYLCASSGGTGVGEQYFGPGTRLTVT.

The chain couples TRBV5-1 to TRBJ1-2; D gene uncertain. CDR3 size: 13 residues. The ends were cut back, 6 bases at V and 4 bases at J, with 13 bases in the middle. The germline V gene encodes CDR1 SGHRS and CDR2 YFSETQ. The CDR3 DNA sequence: TGCGCCAGCACCCTTGTGGGGAGCTATGGCTACACCTTC. Translation: CASTLVGSYGYTF.